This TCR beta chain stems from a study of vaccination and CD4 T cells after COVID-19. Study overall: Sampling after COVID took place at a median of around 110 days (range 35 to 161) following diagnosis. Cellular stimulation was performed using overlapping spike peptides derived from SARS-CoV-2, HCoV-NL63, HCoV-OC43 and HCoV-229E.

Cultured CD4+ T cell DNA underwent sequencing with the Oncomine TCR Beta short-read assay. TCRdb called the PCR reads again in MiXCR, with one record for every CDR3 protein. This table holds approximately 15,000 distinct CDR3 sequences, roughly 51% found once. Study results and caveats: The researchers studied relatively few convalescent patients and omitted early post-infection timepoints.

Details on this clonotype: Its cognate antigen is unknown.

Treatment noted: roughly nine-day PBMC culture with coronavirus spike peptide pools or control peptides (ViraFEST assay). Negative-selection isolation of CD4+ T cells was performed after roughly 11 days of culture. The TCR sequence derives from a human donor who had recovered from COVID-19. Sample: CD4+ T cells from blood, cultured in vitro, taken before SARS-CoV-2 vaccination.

CDR3 sequence (DNA): TGTGCCAGCAGACGAGCGGGGGCCACCCCAAGGTGGGAGACCCAGTACTTC. Protein sequence: CASRRAGATPRWETQYF. The rearrangement links TRBV27 to TRBJ2-5; 8 bases line up with TRBD2. Trimming cost V 6 bases and J 5 bases; bases outside gene matches: 17. The germline CDR1 and CDR2 sequences are MNHEY and SMNVEV (reference sequence). There are 17 residues in the CDR3.